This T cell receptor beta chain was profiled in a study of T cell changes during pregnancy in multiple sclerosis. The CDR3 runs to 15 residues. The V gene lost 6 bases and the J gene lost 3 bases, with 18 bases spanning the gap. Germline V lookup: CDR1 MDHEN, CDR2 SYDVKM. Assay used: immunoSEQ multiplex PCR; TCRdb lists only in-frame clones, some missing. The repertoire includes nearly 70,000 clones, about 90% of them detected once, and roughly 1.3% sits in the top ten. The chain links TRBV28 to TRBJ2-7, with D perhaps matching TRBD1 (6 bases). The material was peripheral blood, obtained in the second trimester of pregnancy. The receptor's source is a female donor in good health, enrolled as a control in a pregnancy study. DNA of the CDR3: TGTGCCAGCAGCCGCTGGGACACCGTTGTCTACGAGCAGTACTTC. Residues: CASSRWDTVVYEQYF.